The entry below describes one TCR beta chain. No antigen is known for it. The sample comes from a study of T cell responses to AZD1222 COVID-19 vaccine. Whole-study context: Pooled in the analysis were second doses at about 4 or about 12 weeks.

The J segment lost 0 bases and the V segment lost 6 bases, leaving 9 bases of the junction unmatched. Germline assignment: CDR1 MDHEN and CDR2 SYDVKM. The CDR3 length is 17 residues. Study-level findings and limits: Epitopes outside B.1.351 and B.1.1.7 mutated regions reportedly drew nearly half of spike TCRs. The donor group comprised mostly white British people and more females; the analysis possibly underestimated clonal diversity. Only after the peak T cell response were repertoires sampled.

Measured with immunoSEQ multiplex PCR; TCRdb has only the in-frame clones, and not every one. Of 150,000 or so clones listed, roughly 90% are singletons. The chain combines TRBV28 with TRBJ2-3; 10 bases line up with TRBD2. Specimen: peripheral blood, collected on day 0 of AZD1222 vaccination. The TCR sequence derives from an adult in good health. CDR3 coding DNA: TGTGCCAGCAGCTCAATACTAGCGGGAACTAGCACAGATACGCAGTATTTT. Protein product: CASSSILAGTSTDTQYF.